The 10 T cell receptor beta chains listed next were all sequenced from one sample in a study of T-cell reconstitution after alpha-beta-depleted transplantation in children. Unique molecular identifiers were incorporated during preparation of the TCRbeta library. TCRdb processed the PCR reads anew with MiXCR; each CDR3 protein has one entry. This table holds 190,000 or so distinct CDR3 sequences, around 6.8% found once. This sample comprised PBMCs from the stem cell graft donor, obtained from the stem cell graft. These receptors were collected from a human donor who donated a stem cell graft to a child with Wiskott-Aldrich syndrome.

This chain links TRBV24-1 with TRBJ2-1, with D tentatively TRBD1 (5 bases). Trimming removed 3 bases at V and 6 bases at J, with 14 bases between. CDR3 length: 15 residues. CDR1 is KGHDR and CDR2 is SFDVKD in the germline V gene. The CDR3, as DNA: TGTGCCACCAGTGATGCGTCAGGGCCCCGCAATGAGCAGTTCTTC. Translated, it gives CATSDASGPRNEQFF.

This clonotype was seen many times. The chain has TRBV5-1 and TRBJ2-1; D may correspond to TRBD1 or TRBD2 (5 bases each). This CDR3 is built from 16 residues. In germline, CDR1 is SGHRS, CDR2 YFSETQ. With 0 bases removed from V and 5 bases from J, the gap between germline ends came to 15 bases. The CDR3 is CASSLVRDGLNNEQFF. The CDR3 DNA reads TGCGCCAGCAGCTTGGTCCGGGACGGATTAAACAATGAGCAGTTCTTC.

The rearrangement links TRBV20-1 to TRBJ2-5, with D possibly matching TRBD1 (5 bases). The V end was cut by 3 bases, the J end by 5 bases, with 19 bases between. Germline CDR1 reads DFQATT; CDR2 reads SNEGSKA (reference sequence). This CDR3 spans 15 amino acids. CDR3 loop: CSARQTANPSETQYF. The CDR3 nucleotides read TGCAGTGCTAGGCAGACAGCCAACCCGTCGGAGACCCAGTACTTC.

In its sample, this clonotype was seen a few times. The V and J genes are TRBV5-5 and TRBJ2-1, with no clear D. The V and J ends lost 5 bases and 3 bases respectively, with 6 bases between them. CDR1 and CDR2 from the germline V gene are SGHKS and YYEKEE (reference sequence). The CDR3 length is 12 residues. The CDR3 DNA reads TGTGCCAGCAGAAACAGCTACAATGAGCAGTTCTTC. This sequence encodes CASRNSYNEQFF.

This clonotype was detected ten times or more. In DNA, the CDR3 is TGCAGTGCTCTCTCTGGGGCCAACGTCCTGACTTTC. It specifies CSALSGANVLTF. The chain combines TRBV20-1 with TRBJ2-6; D gene ambiguous. CDR3 size: 12 residues. The V end lost 5 bases, the J end lost 0 bases, and 2 bases lay between the germline ends. Germline CDR1 and CDR2: DFQATT and SNEGSKA (reference sequence).

This clonotype occurred a few times. This chain joins TRBV30 and TRBJ1-2; D gene unclear. CDR3 length equals 12 residues. The V gene lost 5 bases and the J gene lost 1 base, with 8 bases spanning the gap. Per the germline V gene, CDR1 is GTSNPN and CDR2 is SVGIG (reference sequence). The chain's CDR3 is CAWQPFNYGYTF. The CDR3 bases are TGTGCCTGGCAACCCTTTAACTATGGCTACACCTTC. Drawing the rest from reference TRBV30 and TRBJ1-2, the complete variable domain is SQTIHQWPATLVQPVGSPLSLECTVEGTSNPNLYWYRQAAGRGLQLLFYSVGIGQISSEVPQNLSASRPQDRQFILSSKKLLLSDSGFYLCAWQPFNYGYTFGSGTRLTVV.

V and J are TRBV7-9 and TRBJ2-5, with 7 bases that match TRBD1. The V gene's germline CDR1 is SEHNR and CDR2 FQNEAQ (reference sequence). V dropped 0 bases and J dropped 5; count of bases not matched to a gene: 6. The CDR3 spans 15 residues. The CDR3 reads CASSLAPGGGETQYF. In DNA form, the CDR3 reads TGTGCCAGCAGCTTAGCCCCAGGGGGTGGGGAGACCCAGTACTTC.

The chain uses TRBV19 and TRBJ2-6; TRBD1 matches 9 bases. The V gene's germline CDR1 is LNHDA and CDR2 SQIVND (reference sequence). The CDR3 runs to 15 residues. Losses at the gene ends were 6 bases for V and 3 bases for J; bases not matched to a gene: 3. The CDR3 DNA follows: TGTGCCAGTAGGACAGGGGGTAATGGGGCCAACGTCCTGACTTTC. Protein sequence: CASRTGGNGANVLTF.

This clonotype was picked up many times. The chain links TRBV6-5 to TRBJ2-6; 7 bases line up with TRBD1. With 7 bases clipped from V and 2 bases from J, the junction kept 2 bases outside the gene matches. Looked up from germline, CDR1 is MNHEY and CDR2 is SVGAGI. This CDR3 comprises 14 residues. The CDR3 loop is CASTTGAGANVLTF. In nucleotides, the CDR3 is TGTGCCAGCACCACAGGGGCTGGGGCCAACGTCCTGACTTTC.

This clonotype was seen ten or more times. The chain carries TRBV6-5 and TRBJ1-6; 7 positions agree with TRBD1. CDR3 size: 15 residues. Trimming removed 7 bases from V and 2 bases from J; junction bases left unmatched: 5. Germline V gene sequence: CDR1 MNHEY, CDR2 SVGAGI. DNA of the CDR3: TGTGCCAGCATACCCGGGACAGCCTATAATTCACCCCTCCACTTT. Its translation is CASIPGTAYNSPLHF.